Presented here are 32 T cell receptor beta chains from one specimen sequenced in a study of blood T cell repertoires in COVID-19. Sequencing used immunoSEQ multiplex PCR; TCRdb keeps in-frame clones, though not all of them. The table lists 150,000 to 200,000 clones, 81% of them singletons. Sequenced material: peripheral blood. These receptors all stem from a man aged 60-69 years with active or convalescent COVID-19.

This chain uses TRBV15 with TRBJ2-7; 8 nucleotides line up with TRBD2. This CDR3 is 15 amino acids long. V shed 3 bases and J 0 bases; nucleotides not matched to a gene: 4. Germline-derived CDR1 and CDR2 are LNHNV and YYDKDF (reference sequence). The CDR3 region has the DNA TGTGCCACCAGCAGGACTAGCGCGCACTCCTACGAGCAGTACTTC. Translated: CATSRTSAHSYEQYF.

A few counts support this clone. The chain employs TRBV7-2 and TRBJ1-5; no firm D call. V was shortened by 3 bases and J by 0 bases, with 9 bases between the two germline ends. The CDR3 totals 15 residues. CDR1 and CDR2 (germline): SGHTA, FQGNSA. CDR3 residues: CASSFGANSNQPQHF. The CDR3 bases are TGTGCCAGCAGCTTCGGAGCTAATAGCAATCAGCCCCAGCATTTT.

This clone showed up just a few times. The CDR3 DNA reads TGCGCCAGCAGGCTAGGGGCCAGGGACGAGCAGTACTTC. It yields the protein CASRLGARDEQYF. This sequence joins TRBV5-1 and TRBJ2-7, with D possibly being TRBD1 (5 bases). CDR3 length equals 13 residues. Per germline, CDR1 SGHRS and CDR2 YFSETQ. V lost 5 bases, J lost 5 bases, and 14 bases lay in between.

This clone was detected a few times. V is TRBV7-3 and J is TRBJ2-7; D uncertain. V was shortened by 1 base and J by 4 bases, with 11 bases between the two germline ends. The CDR3 covers 14 residues. Germline V lookup: CDR1 SGHTA, CDR2 FQGTGA. The CDR3 spells CASSLIPGPYEQYF. As DNA, the CDR3 is TGTGCCAGCAGCTTAATTCCTGGGCCGTACGAGCAGTACTTC.

This clone was seen just once. The chain uses TRBV3-1 (or the pseudogene TRBV3-2) and TRBJ1-1; no firm D call. The CDR3 loop spans 14 amino acids. The germline V gene has CDR1 LGHDT and CDR2 YNNKEL (reference sequence). The V gene lost 1 base and the J gene lost 0 bases, with 6 bases spanning the gap. In DNA form, the CDR3 reads TGTGCCAGCAGCCAAGTTCAGGTGAACACTGAAGCTTTCTTT. It codes for CASSQVQVNTEAFF.

J is TRBJ1-5 and V is TRBV4-1, with D maybe TRBD1 (5 bases). CDR1 and CDR2 from the germline V gene are MGHRA and YSYEKL. This CDR3 has 17 residues. Trimming stripped 0 bases from V and 0 bases from J, with 12 bases between. As DNA, the CDR3 is TGCGCCAGCAGCCAAGATCCCGACAGTTATAGCAATCAGCCCCAGCATTTT. Amino acid sequence: CASSQDPDSYSNQPQHF.

The chain joins TRBV15 to TRBJ1-4, with D perhaps matching TRBD1 (6 bases). The CDR3 spans 10 residues. Germline CDR1 is LNHNV and CDR2 is YYDKDF (reference sequence). The DNA for the CDR3 is TGTAACAGGGCTAATGAAAAACTGTTTTTT. The encoded protein is CNRANEKLFF.

This chain joins TRBV5-4 and TRBJ2-5; 7 bases are shared with TRBD1. This CDR3 comprises 14 residues. Trimming removed 3 bases from V and 4 bases from J; junction bases left unmatched: 6. Germline CDR1 is SGHNT and CDR2 is YYREEE (reference sequence). The CDR3 sequence: CASSSPGQTETQYF. The CDR3 bases are TGTGCCAGCAGCTCACCGGGACAGACAGAGACCCAGTACTTC.

This clone showed up many times. The CDR3 bases are TGTGCCACCAGTGATTTTCGGGACAGGCGGTTCCCCGAGCAGTACTTC. Translation: CATSDFRDRRFPEQYF. The chain uses TRBV24-1 and TRBJ2-7; 8 nucleotides line up with TRBD1. V lost 1 base to trimming and J lost 6 bases; unmatched junction nucleotides: 10. This CDR3 comprises 16 residues. Germline CDR1 and CDR2: KGHDR and SFDVKD.

The chain is built from TRBV28 and TRBJ1-2; 9 bases match TRBD1. The CDR3 is 14 residues long. CDR1 and CDR2 (germline): MDHEN, SYDVKM. V lost 5 bases, J lost 4 bases, and 5 bases stayed unmatched. The CDR3 loop is CASSVDRGGYGYTF. In DNA, the CDR3 is TGTGCCAGCAGTGTCGACAGGGGGGGCTATGGCTACACCTTC.

V usage is TRBV7-9 and J usage is TRBJ2-5; 8 nucleotides align to TRBD2. Germline lookup yields CDR1 SEHNR and CDR2 FQNEAQ (reference sequence). There are 14 residues in the CDR3. V lost 8 bases to trimming and J lost 7 bases; unmatched junction nucleotides: 12. The CDR3 protein is CASAYGGVEMTQYF. The CDR3, as DNA: TGTGCCAGCGCATACGGGGGGGTGGAGATGACCCAGTACTTC. Together with reference TRBV7-9 and TRBJ2-5, the CDR3 gives the full variable domain: DTGVSQNPRHKITKRGQNVTFRCDPISEHNRLYWYRQTLGQGPEFLTYFQNEAQLEKSRLLSDRFSAERPKGSFSTLEIQRTEQGDSAMYLCASAYGGVEMTQYFGPGTRLLVL.

The rearrangement uses TRBV6-6 and TRBJ1-3; D gene ambiguous. Per germline, CDR1 MNHNY and CDR2 SVGAGI (reference sequence). V lost 6 bases, J lost 0 bases, and 12 bases lay in between. The CDR3 has 15 residues. CDR3 amino acids: CASSQMGNSGNTIYF. The CDR3 DNA sequence: TGTGCCAGCAGCCAGATGGGCAACTCTGGAAACACCATATATTTT.

This clone appeared a single time. V gene TRBV28 combines with J gene TRBJ2-7; possible D gene TRBD2, 6 bases. The CDR3 extends over 13 amino acids. The V end lost 6 bases, the J end lost 9 bases, and 18 bases lay between the germline ends. Germline lookup yields CDR1 MDHEN and CDR2 SYDVKM. The CDR3 reads CASRLYRDLGQYF. CDR3 bases: TGTGCCAGCAGACTATACCGGGACTTAGGGCAGTACTTC.

The genes are TRBV9 and TRBJ1-5; tentative D call: TRBD1 (6 bases). Trimming cost V 3 bases and J 6 bases, with 13 bases left between them. The germline CDR1 and CDR2 sequences are SGDLS and YYNGEE. The CDR3 totals 14 residues. Written as DNA, the CDR3 is TGTGCCAGCAGCGGTGGGGCAGGGGTTCAGCCCCAGCATTTT. The encoded protein is CASSGGAGVQPQHF.

V and J are TRBV9 and TRBJ2-1; D call uncertain. V gave up 3 bases and J gave up 0 bases, with 16 bases separating them. The CDR3 has 17 residues. Germline V gives CDR1 SGDLS, CDR2 YYNGEE. The CDR3 is CASSAVVSASSYNEQFF. In DNA form, the CDR3 reads TGTGCCAGCAGCGCAGTGGTGAGCGCTAGCTCCTACAATGAGCAGTTCTTC.

The chain is built from TRBV27 and TRBJ2-5; D is ambiguous. The germline V and J ends were trimmed by 5 bases and 2 bases, with 15 bases remaining between them. Germline loops: CDR1 MNHEY, CDR2 SMNVEV (reference sequence). This CDR3 has 15 amino acids. Here the CDR3 DNA reads TGTGCCAGCAGTGACCCTGCAGCAGGACAAGAGACCCAGTACTTC. Protein: CASSDPAAGQETQYF.

This chain joins TRBV18 and TRBJ1-5; maybe TRBD1 (5 bases). Germline V gene data show CDR1 as KGHSH and CDR2 as LQKENI. CDR3 length: 15 residues. The V and J ends lost 3 bases and 4 bases respectively, with 13 bases between them. The CDR3 DNA reads as TGTGCCAGCTCACCTATAACCCAGGGTAATCAGCCCCAGCATTTT. Its translation: CASSPITQGNQPQHF.

This rearrangement joins TRBV5-1 to TRBJ1-1; 7 positions agree with TRBD1. Germline-derived CDR1 and CDR2 are SGHRS and YFSETQ. V shed 4 bases and J 0 bases; nucleotides not matched to a gene: 6. This CDR3 region has 15 residues. The CDR3 bases are TGCGCCAGCAGCCTACTGACAGGGATGAACACTGAAGCTTTCTTT. Protein sequence: CASSLLTGMNTEAFF. Together with reference TRBV5-1 and TRBJ1-1, the CDR3 gives the full variable domain: KAGVTQTPRYLIKTRGQQVTLSCSPISGHRSVSWYQQTPGQGLQFLFEYFSETQRNKGNFPGRFSGRQFSNSRSEMNVSTLELGDSALYLCASSLLTGMNTEAFFGQGTRLTVV.

The chain combines TRBV28 with TRBJ2-5; 9 bases are a match to TRBD2. Germline CDR1 and CDR2: MDHEN and SYDVKM. This CDR3 has 17 residues. V gave up 6 bases and J gave up 0 bases; unmatched junction bases: 11. CDR3 in DNA: TGTGCCAGCAGCTCCCCTTTGACTAGCGGCTACCAAGAGACCCAGTACTTC. It codes for CASSSPLTSGYQETQYF.

The chain links TRBV19 to TRBJ1-5; 7 bases map to TRBD1. The germline CDR1 and CDR2 sequences are LNHDA and SQIVND (reference sequence). The CDR3 spans 18 residues. J gave up 0 bases and V 5 bases, and 13 bases lay outside the gene matches. DNA of the CDR3: TGTGCCAGTAGTTCTTCGGGACAGCCGATATATAGCAATCAGCCCCAGCATTTT. The encoded protein is CASSSSGQPIYSNQPQHF.

This clone appeared a single time. This rearrangement joins TRBV4-2 to TRBJ2-7, with 7 bases that match TRBD1. The J segment lost 2 bases and the V segment lost 2 bases, leaving 9 bases of the junction unmatched. The CDR3 runs 16 residues. The germline gives CDR1 LGHNA, CDR2 YNFKEQ. CDR3 coding DNA: TGTGCCAGCAGCCAAAACCCCTCGACAGGGCCCTACGAGCAGTACTTC. It encodes CASSQNPSTGPYEQYF.

V is TRBV5-1 and J is TRBJ2-7, with D unresolved. The CDR3 spans 11 residues. V lost 2 bases and J lost 4, with 4 bases in between. Germline CDR1 is SGHRS and CDR2 is YFSETQ. The DNA of the CDR3 is TGCGCCAGCAGCTTCGGGTACGAGCAGTACTTC. Its translation is CASSFGYEQYF.

This chain uses TRBV10-3 with TRBJ2-1, with a possible D match to TRBD1 (6 bases). Looked up from germline, CDR1 is ENHRY and CDR2 is SYGVKD. The CDR3 has 18 amino acids. V was clipped by 0 bases and J by 4 bases, with 19 bases between them. The CDR3 region is CAISESLGKGGPYNEQFF. The CDR3 bases are TGTGCCATCAGTGAGTCTCTGGGCAAAGGGGGTCCATACAATGAGCAGTTCTTC.

V usage is TRBV18 and J usage is TRBJ2-7; possible D gene TRBD1, 6 bases. The V end lost 5 bases, the J end lost 7 bases, and 21 bases lay between the germline ends. The CDR3 is 15 residues long. Germline lookup yields CDR1 KGHSH and CDR2 LQKENI. CDR3 DNA: TGTGCCAGCTCAACCAAACAGGGCAGCGTCCTAGAGCAGTACTTC. Amino acid sequence: CASSTKQGSVLEQYF.

V gene TRBV5-1 combines with J gene TRBJ1-5; the D gene is possibly TRBD1 (6 bases). The CDR3 consists of 17 residues. Germline-derived CDR1 and CDR2 are SGHRS and YFSETQ. The ends were cut back, 4 bases at V and 2 bases at J, with 19 bases in the middle. CDR3 loop: CASSPGAGARGNQPQHF. In DNA, the CDR3 is TGCGCCAGCAGCCCAGGGGCAGGGGCGAGGGGCAATCAGCCCCAGCATTTT. Based on the CDR3 plus reference TRBV5-1 and TRBJ1-5, the full variable domain is KAGVTQTPRYLIKTRGQQVTLSCSPISGHRSVSWYQQTPGQGLQFLFEYFSETQRNKGNFPGRFSGRQFSNSRSEMNVSTLELGDSALYLCASSPGAGARGNQPQHFGDGTRLSIL.

This chain's CDR3 is CSSRKSSTDTQYF. Written as DNA, the CDR3 is TGCAGCTCTAGGAAGAGTAGCACAGATACGCAGTATTTT. This chain uses TRBV29-1 with TRBJ2-3, with unresolved D. Germline CDR1 is SQVTM and CDR2 is ANQGSEA. Trimming cost V 8 bases and J 0 bases, with 12 bases left between them. The CDR3 is 13 residues long.

The genes are TRBV15 and TRBJ2-3, with 9 bases aligning to TRBD1. The V segment lost 0 bases and the J segment 3 bases; nucleotides outside the gene matches: 4. The germline gives CDR1 LNHNV, CDR2 YYDKDF (reference sequence). The CDR3 contains 16 residues. CDR3 loop: CATSRDGGQGTDTQYF. The CDR3 nucleotides read TGTGCCACCAGCAGAGATGGGGGACAGGGAACAGATACGCAGTATTTT.

The J gene is TRBJ2-7, the V gene TRBV7-9; the match to TRBD1 covers 9 bases. The germline V gene encodes CDR1 SEHNR and CDR2 FQNEAQ (reference sequence). V gave up 3 bases and J gave up 7 bases; unmatched junction bases: 4. The CDR3 has 13 residues. The CDR3 protein is CASSFADRGEQYF. CDR3 sequence (DNA): TGTGCCAGCAGCTTCGCGGACAGGGGTGAGCAGTACTTC.

This clone was seen once. This sequence joins TRBV29-1 and TRBJ2-7; 13 positions agree with TRBD2. J gave up 7 bases and V 6 bases, and 9 bases lay outside the gene matches. The CDR3 runs 14 residues. Germline CDR1 is SQVTM and CDR2 is ANQGSEA. The CDR3: CSVQLAGGRGEQYF. CDR3 bases: TGCAGCGTCCAACTAGCGGGAGGGAGGGGAGAGCAGTACTTC.

This chain links TRBV5-4 with TRBJ2-3; 8 bases fit TRBD2. Germline V CDR1 and CDR2: SGHNT, YYREEE (reference sequence). CDR3 length equals 15 residues. V was clipped by 5 bases and J by 3 bases; unmatched bases: 8. Here the CDR3 DNA reads TGTGCCAGCAGGGTGGCGGGAGGAGTAACAGATACGCAGTATTTT. Its translation is CASRVAGGVTDTQYF.

The chain recombines TRBV5-1 with TRBJ2-2; D is possibly TRBD2 (6 bases). CDR3 length: 14 amino acids. The V end lost 0 bases, the J end lost 7 bases, and 10 bases lay between the germline ends. CDR1 and CDR2 (germline): SGHRS, YFSETQ. The CDR3 loop reads CASSLDGSVGELFF. In DNA, the CDR3 is TGCGCCAGCAGCTTGGACGGGAGTGTCGGGGAGCTGTTTTTT. The full variable domain, completed using reference TRBV5-1 and TRBJ2-2, is KAGVTQTPRYLIKTRGQQVTLSCSPISGHRSVSWYQQTPGQGLQFLFEYFSETQRNKGNFPGRFSGRQFSNSRSEMNVSTLELGDSALYLCASSLDGSVGELFFGEGSRLTVL.

The chain carries TRBV14 and TRBJ2-1, with a tentative D call TRBD1 (5 bases). CDR3 size: 12 residues. The V gene's germline CDR1 is SGHDN and CDR2 FVKESK. V lost 7 bases and J 6 bases, leaving 10 bases between the germline ends. As DNA, the CDR3 is TGTGCCAGCAAAGGGGTTGGCAATGAGCAGTTCTTC. Amino acids: CASKGVGNEQFF.